This TCR beta chain was sequenced for a study of shared clonotypes between healthy human individuals. About the study: Each donor had three CD4 naive, three CD4 memory, two CD8 naive and one CD8 memory plate.

Researchers divided each subset's genomic DNA evenly across several immunoSEQ plates. Repertoires were generated with immunoSEQ multiplex PCR, while TCRdb's copy carries only in-frame clones and drops some. Of about 660,000 clones listed, around 72% were seen once; the top ten hold over 1.5%. A remark on this clone: Its antigen is still unknown.

This CDR3 comprises 12 residues. CDR1 is SGHRS and CDR2 is YFSETQ in the germline V gene. V was trimmed by 9 bases and J by 6 bases, leaving 12 bases between them. The study's findings and limits: Naive subsets generally exceeded memory subsets in estimated richness. It was only blood that was sampled, and tissue repertoires likely differ.

The sequencing sample was made of memory CD4+ T cells sorted from blood. Subset reported: CD45RA-negative fraction. The TCR sequence derives from a woman younger than 45 in good health. V usage is TRBV5-1 and J usage is TRBJ2-2; D gene ambiguous. The CDR3 sequence: CATGGISGELFF. In nucleotides, the CDR3 is TGCGCCACCGGTGGGATTTCCGGGGAGCTGTTTTTT.